The 24 T cell receptor beta chains below all came from one sample that was sequenced in a study of T cell responses to AZD1222 COVID-19 vaccine. Here immunoSEQ multiplex PCR was the method, and the copy in TCRdb shows in-frame clones only, minus some. The sample lists about 120,000 clones, over 75% seen once, with about 3.7% in the top ten. The sample here was peripheral blood, taken on day 0 of AZD1222 vaccination. These receptors all stem from an adult in good health.

This chain uses TRBV19 with TRBJ2-7, with TRBD2 matching over 7 bases. This CDR3 is built from 19 residues. The germline gives CDR1 LNHDA, CDR2 SQIVND (reference sequence). The V gene end was trimmed by 5 bases and the J gene end by 0 bases; junction bases not matched to a gene: 19. The CDR3: CASSPPHQGAGFSSYEQYF. CDR3 bases: TGTGCCAGTAGTCCGCCCCACCAAGGAGCGGGGTTTAGCTCCTACGAGCAGTACTTC.

The genes are TRBV10-3 and TRBJ2-1; 9 positions match TRBD2. CDR3 length: 13 amino acids. J lost 8 bases, V lost 5 bases, and 4 bases had no gene match. Germline CDR1 reads ENHRY; CDR2 reads SYGVKD. Here the CDR3 reads CAISPGGGDEQFF. The CDR3 DNA reads as TGTGCCATCAGTCCCGGCGGGGGGGATGAGCAGTTCTTC.

The chain is built from TRBV15 and TRBJ1-2; D not resolved. CDR3 length equals 14 residues. Germline CDR1 reads LNHNV; CDR2 reads YYDKDF (reference sequence). The germline V and J ends were trimmed by 5 bases and 1 base, with 11 bases remaining between them. The CDR3 sequence is CATSPLDRNYGYTF. CDR3 bases: TGTGCCACCAGCCCCCTGGACCGTAACTATGGCTACACCTTC.

The chain carries TRBV24-1 and TRBJ2-1; TRBD2 matches 9 bases. Trimming took 12 bases from V and 2 from J; bases not matched to a gene: 7. Germline CDR1 is KGHDR and CDR2 is SFDVKD. There are 14 residues in the CDR3. CDR3 sequence: CAAATSGPYNEQFF. The CDR3 DNA is TGTGCCGCCGCGACTAGCGGTCCCTACAATGAGCAGTTCTTC.

This chain links TRBV29-1 with TRBJ1-3; D unresolved. CDR3 size: 13 residues. Trimming stripped 4 bases from V and 0 bases from J, with 7 bases between. The germline gives CDR1 SQVTM, CDR2 ANQGSEA. The CDR3 sequence: CSVATYSGNTIYF. The CDR3 nucleotides are TGCAGCGTTGCGACCTACTCTGGAAACACCATATATTTT.

This chain joins TRBV6-2 or TRBV6-3 and TRBJ2-5; D unclear. V lost 2 bases to trimming and J lost 3 bases, with 4 bases between them. The germline V gene has CDR1 MNHEY and CDR2 SVGEGT. There are 12 residues in the CDR3. CDR3 protein: CASSYPKETQYF. The CDR3 coding sequence is TGTGCCAGCAGTTACCCCAAAGAGACCCAGTACTTC.

This clone was found once. The chain has TRBV7-6 and TRBJ2-1; 7 bases match TRBD2. V trimming: 6 bases; J trimming: 6 bases; junction bases outside the gene matches: 8. The germline gives CDR1 SGHVS, CDR2 FNYEAQ. This CDR3 is 14 amino acids long. The CDR3 reads CASSRRAGVNEQFF. DNA for the CDR3: TGTGCCAGCAGTAGGAGGGCGGGGGTCAATGAGCAGTTCTTC. Filled out from reference TRBV7-6 and TRBJ2-1, the complete variable domain reads GAGVSQSPRYKVTKRGQDVALRCDPISGHVSLYWYRQALGQGPEFLTYFNYEAQQDKSGLPNDRFSAERPEGSISTLTIQRTEQRDSAMYRCASSRRAGVNEQFFGPGTRLTVL.

The J gene is TRBJ1-2, the V gene TRBV19; 11 bases match TRBD1. CDR1 and CDR2 from the germline V gene are LNHDA and SQIVND (reference sequence). This CDR3 comprises 15 residues. V shed 7 bases, J shed 2 bases, and the junction held 6 bases outside the gene matches. In nucleotides, the CDR3 is TGTGCCAGTACTGGACAGGGGGCTCGGAACTATGGCTACACCTTC. Translating it yields CASTGQGARNYGYTF.

CDR3 amino acids: CASSLGRFYNSPLHF. The CDR3 bases are TGTGCCAGCAGCCTGGGTCGGTTTTATAATTCACCCCTCCACTTT. The rearrangement joins TRBV5-5 to TRBJ1-6, with D unresolved. The V end was cut by 4 bases, the J end by 4 bases, with 12 bases between. Germline V gives CDR1 SGHKS, CDR2 YYEKEE (reference sequence). The CDR3 length is 15 residues.

V gene TRBV19 combines with J gene TRBJ1-1; a possible D gene is TRBD1 (5 bases). The CDR3 consists of 14 residues. CDR1 LNHDA and CDR2 SQIVND come from the germline V gene (reference sequence). Trimming left V 7 bases short and J 3 bases short, with 15 bases between. The CDR3 sequence is CASMGIRGDTEAFF. CDR3 sequence (DNA): TGTGCCAGTATGGGGATACGGGGGGACACTGAAGCTTTCTTT.

Of note for this clone: With a much larger clone just one base away, this may be a read error. This chain joins TRBV5-6 and TRBJ1-3; possibly TRBD1 for D (5 bases). The V and J ends lost 2 bases and 4 bases respectively, with 7 bases between them. This CDR3 is 13 amino acids long. Per germline, CDR1 SGHDT and CDR2 YYEEEE. The CDR3 sequence: CASSFPGGNTIYF. The CDR3 nucleotides are TGTGCCAGCAGCTTCCCAGGGGGAAACACCATATATTTT.

The chain employs TRBV20-1 and TRBJ2-7; 7 bases are shared with TRBD2. CDR1 and CDR2 (germline): DFQATT, SNEGSKA (reference sequence). The CDR3 contains 14 residues. J was trimmed by 2 bases and V by 3 bases; bases with no gene match: 7. Here the CDR3 reads CSASSGEGPYEQYF. CDR3 bases: TGCAGTGCTAGTTCCGGGGAGGGTCCCTACGAGCAGTACTTC.

The rearrangement links TRBV5-6 to TRBJ2-5; TRBD1 might be the D (6 bases). The CDR3 covers 17 residues. Looked up from germline, CDR1 is SGHDT and CDR2 is YYEEEE. The ends were cut back, 2 bases at V and 1 base at J, with 18 bases in the middle. In DNA, the CDR3 is TGTGCCAGCAGCTTTAGGTTCGTAGGACAGTCCCAAGAGACCCAGTACTTC. It specifies CASSFRFVGQSQETQYF. Full variable domain (rest looked up from reference TRBV5-6 and TRBJ2-5): DAGVTQSPTHLIKTRGQQVTLRCSPKSGHDTVSWYQQALGQGPQFIFQYYEEEERQRGNFPDRFSGHQFPNYSSELNVNALLLGDSALYLCASSFRFVGQSQETQYFGPGTRLLVL.

The chain combines TRBV6-2 or TRBV6-3 with TRBJ1-1; 7 nucleotides agree with TRBD1. This CDR3 has 14 amino acids. Germline CDR1 and CDR2: MNHEY and SVGEGT. Unmatched junction bases numbered 5, after V lost 4 bases and J lost 3 bases. The CDR3 spells CASSSRQGYTEAFF. CDR3 in DNA: TGTGCCAGCAGTTCCCGACAGGGCTACACTGAAGCTTTCTTT.

This clone was detected only a few times. This chain uses TRBV7-3 with TRBJ2-2; D gene unclear. V was cut by 5 bases and J by 0 bases, with 10 bases left in between. The CDR3 contains 15 residues. The germline gives CDR1 SGHTA, CDR2 FQGTGA. DNA of the CDR3: TGTGCCAGCAGCCTCGGACCTACGAACACCGGGGAGCTGTTTTTT. The encoded protein is CASSLGPTNTGELFF.

The genes are TRBV4-3 and TRBJ2-4, with D perhaps TRBD1 (5 bases). CDR3 length: 16 amino acids. V lost 7 bases and J lost 0, with 16 bases in between. The V gene's germline CDR1 is LGHNA and CDR2 YSLEER. The CDR3 spells CASNLARTLAKNIQYF. The DNA of the CDR3 is TGCGCCAGCAACCTCGCGAGGACACTAGCCAAAAACATTCAGTACTTC.

The rearrangement joins TRBV5-1 to TRBJ1-1; the D is unclear. V was cut by 2 bases and J by 1 base, with 9 bases left in between. This CDR3 is 14 amino acids long. CDR1 is SGHRS, CDR2 YFSETQ, per germline. For the CDR3, the DNA is TGCGCCAGCAGCTTCTCTAGTGGGAACACTGAAGCTTTCTTT. Protein product: CASSFSSGNTEAFF.

V gene TRBV6-5 combines with J gene TRBJ2-3; D may be TRBD2 (5 bases). The CDR3 has 15 amino acids. The V gene's germline CDR1 is MNHEY and CDR2 SVGAGI. The V and J ends lost 5 bases and 0 bases respectively, with 12 bases between them. The CDR3 region is CASSTGEPSTDTQYF. CDR3 nucleotides: TGTGCCAGCAGTACCGGGGAGCCTAGCACAGATACGCAGTATTTT.

The chain couples TRBV2 to TRBJ1-2; 8 nucleotides agree with TRBD1. The CDR3 has 14 residues. The germline gives CDR1 SNHLY, CDR2 FYNNEI. Trimming at V came to 6 bases and at J to 3 bases, leaving 6 bases not matched to a gene. In DNA form, the CDR3 reads TGTGCCAGCAGGCGCCAGGGGGCTGACTATGGCTACACCTTC. Amino acid sequence: CASRRQGADYGYTF.

Concerning this clone: Other DNA sequences of this sample code for an identical CDR3. V and J are TRBV5-5 and TRBJ1-5; D is uncertain. CDR3 size: 13 residues. Germline loops: CDR1 SGHKS, CDR2 YYEKEE (reference sequence). The V gene lost 4 bases and the J gene lost 0 bases, with 5 bases spanning the gap. CDR3 in amino acids: CASSLYSNQPQHF. The CDR3, as DNA: TGTGCCAGCAGCCTATATAGCAATCAGCCCCAGCATTTT.

The chain couples TRBV7-2 to TRBJ2-5; no firm D call. The CDR3 totals 13 residues. The germline V gene encodes CDR1 SGHTA and CDR2 FQGNSA. Trimming removed 5 bases from V and 0 bases from J, with 7 bases in between. The CDR3 sequence is CASSPTYQETQYF. The DNA for the CDR3 is TGTGCCAGCAGCCCTACGTACCAAGAGACCCAGTACTTC.

The chain has TRBV19 and TRBJ2-3; D may correspond to TRBD1 or TRBD2 (5 bases each). The CDR3 loop spans 14 amino acids. V dropped 7 bases and J dropped 0 bases, with 11 bases sitting between them. Germline loops: CDR1 LNHDA, CDR2 SQIVND (reference sequence). The CDR3 protein is CASTDGGSTDTQYF. Here the CDR3 DNA reads TGTGCCAGTACTGATGGGGGTAGCACAGATACGCAGTATTTT.

The rearrangement links TRBV21-1 to TRBJ1-1. TRBV21-1 is marked as a pseudogene. CDR3 length: 15 amino acids. CDR3 in amino acids: CASSKGSGMNTEAFF. The CDR3 nucleotides read TGTGCCAGCAGCAAAGGATCGGGGATGAACACTGAAGCTTTCTTT.

J is TRBJ2-1 and V is TRBV2, with 9 bases identical to TRBD1. The germline V gene encodes CDR1 SNHLY and CDR2 FYNNEI. V gave up 6 bases and J gave up 6 bases; unmatched junction bases: 3. The CDR3 spans 13 residues. The CDR3 spells CASSGTGFNEQFF. The CDR3 DNA reads TGTGCCAGCAGCGGGACAGGGTTCAATGAGCAGTTCTTC.